Each of the 15 T cell receptor beta chains below was sequenced from the same sample in a study of regulatory T cells in long-lasting Graves disease. Investigators prepared the TCR beta libraries by applying iRepertoire HTBI primers and Arm-PCR of CDR3 regions. Via MiXCR, TCRdb re-called the multiplex PCR reads, giving one row per CDR3 protein. The sample has about 370,000 distinct CDR3 sequences, 15% seen once. Time point reported: newly diagnosed GD, antithyroid drugs for less than 3 months. RNA from PBMCs was the source of the TCR library. The material sequenced was peripheral blood mononuclear cells (PBMCs), taken at new diagnosis, from a patient treated with antithyroid drugs. The receptors derive from a female donor with Graves disease.

This clonotype was seen many times. V usage is TRBV9 and J usage is TRBJ1-4, with TRBD1 identical over 7 bases. Trimming cost V 0 bases and J 2 bases; bases outside gene matches: 1. Germline CDR1 SGDLS, CDR2 YYNGEE. This CDR3 has 15 residues. The CDR3, as DNA: TGTGCCAGCAGCGTAGGAGGGGGCACTAATGAAAAACTGTTTTTT. Encoded protein: CASSVGGGTNEKLFF.

The rearrangement links TRBV4-1 to TRBJ2-7; TRBD2 matches 11 bases. With V trimmed by 4 bases and J by 4 bases, 9 bases remained unmatched. The CDR3 runs 16 residues. CDR1 and CDR2 (germline): MGHRA, YSYEKL. The CDR3 region is CASSLNPSGRFYEQYF. The CDR3 coding sequence is TGCGCCAGCAGCCTTAACCCTAGCGGGAGGTTTTACGAGCAGTACTTC.

This clonotype was found a few times. CDR3 DNA: TGTGCCAGCAGCTTTCTCGCGGGAGGGCCCTACGAGCAGTACTTC. Translating it yields CASSFLAGGPYEQYF. The rearrangement joins TRBV7-2 to TRBJ2-7; 9 bases line up with TRBD2. The CDR3 loop spans 15 amino acids. Germline assignment: CDR1 SGHTA and CDR2 FQGNSA. J was trimmed by 2 bases and V by 3 bases; bases with no gene match: 5.

Ten or more counts support this clonotype. This sequence joins TRBV20-1 and TRBJ2-1; D gene uncertain. The CDR3 covers 16 residues. V lost 4 bases to trimming and J lost 7 bases, with 23 bases between them. Germline V gives CDR1 DFQATT, CDR2 SNEGSKA (reference sequence). The CDR3 DNA is TGCAGTGCTACCTCTCCCCTTGTACGGAGCGAAAATGAGCAGTTCTTC. Protein: CSATSPLVRSENEQFF.

This clonotype has ten or more counts. V gene TRBV10-3 combines with J gene TRBJ1-1; D is undetermined. Germline V gives CDR1 ENHRY, CDR2 SYGVKD. V gave up 8 bases and J gave up 0 bases, with 16 bases separating them. The CDR3 totals 15 residues. DNA of the CDR3: TGTGCCATCCGAGAAAGAGTTTTAATGAACACTGAAGCTTTCTTT. This encodes CAIRERVLMNTEAFF.

The chain uses TRBV7-2 and TRBJ2-2; no definite D call. V was pared by 1 base and J by 3 bases, with 12 bases between. Germline V lookup: CDR1 SGHTA, CDR2 FQGNSA. The CDR3 is 16 residues long. CDR3 DNA: TGTGCCAGCAGCTTAGGAAGAGTAAGGGACACCGGGGAGCTGTTTTTT. Translated: CASSLGRVRDTGELFF.

The sample holds many counts of this clonotype. The V call is TRBV2, the J call TRBJ2-3, with TRBD1 matching over 8 bases. With 6 bases clipped from V and 0 bases from J, the junction kept 8 bases outside the gene matches. In germline, CDR1 is SNHLY, CDR2 FYNNEI. This CDR3 comprises 16 residues. The CDR3 here is CASRARQGISTDTQYF. CDR3 bases: TGTGCCAGCAGGGCCCGACAGGGGATAAGCACAGATACGCAGTATTTT.

In its sample, this clonotype was seen many times. V is TRBV5-5 and J is TRBJ1-2; 11 bases agree with TRBD1. The ends lost 2 bases at V and 6 bases at J; junction bases unmatched: 6. From germline, CDR1 is SGHKS and CDR2 YYEKEE (reference sequence). The CDR3 extends over 15 amino acids. CDR3 nucleotides: TGTGCCAGCAGCTTCACTCCGGGACAGGGGGATGGCTACACCTTC. Encoded protein: CASSFTPGQGDGYTF.

This clonotype occurred many times. The gene calls are TRBV2 and TRBJ2-5, with 10 bases identical to TRBD2. J was trimmed by 4 bases and V by 7 bases; bases with no gene match: 12. Germline-derived CDR1 and CDR2 are SNHLY and FYNNEI. The CDR3 contains 16 residues. CDR3 DNA sequence: TGTGCCAGCATAAACCTAGCGGGGGCTCCGGGAGAGACCCAGTACTTC. Protein product: CASINLAGAPGETQYF.

This clonotype was counted many times. This chain joins TRBV10-2 and TRBJ2-7; TRBD1 matches at 10 bases. The CDR3 covers 17 residues. J lost 1 base, V lost 10 bases, and 16 bases had no gene match. Germline values: CDR1 WSHSY, CDR2 SAAADI. In DNA, the CDR3 is TGCGCCACCCAACCGGGACAGGGGACACTAAGATCCTACGAGCAGTACTTC. Amino acid sequence: CATQPGQGTLRSYEQYF.

The table lists this clonotype with a few counts. The rearrangement links TRBV4-2 to TRBJ2-1; perhaps D is TRBD1 or TRBD2 (6 bases each). The germline gives CDR1 LGHNA, CDR2 YNFKEQ. The V and J ends lost 1 base and 4 bases respectively, with 11 bases between them. The CDR3 covers 15 residues. CDR3 residues: CASSQVGGNYNEQFF. CDR3 nucleotide sequence: TGTGCCAGCAGCCAAGTGGGGGGCAATTACAATGAGCAGTTCTTC.

This clonotype was counted ten times or more. This rearrangement joins TRBV7-2 to TRBJ2-3; 8 bases line up with TRBD1. V trimming: 8 bases; J trimming: 1 base; junction bases outside the gene matches: 5. The CDR3 extends over 14 amino acids. Germline V gene sequence: CDR1 SGHTA, CDR2 FQGNSA. The CDR3 bases are TGTGCCAGCTCATCCAGGGGGCGCACAGATACGCAGTATTTT. This codes for CASSSRGRTDTQYF.

On this clonotype: A far larger clone is a single base away, which makes a read error likely. The CDR3 loop reads CATSATVSSYNEQYF. CDR3 nucleotides: TGTGCCACCAGTGCGACGGTTAGCTCCTACAATGAGCAGTACTTC. The V call is TRBV24-1, the J call TRBJ2-7; D is undetermined. Trimming pared 5 bases from V and 7 bases from J, leaving 20 bases between. Germline V gene sequence: CDR1 KGHDR, CDR2 SFDVKD. CDR3 length: 15 residues.

There are many counts of this clonotype. The gene calls are TRBV3-1 and TRBJ1-1, with D unresolved. The CDR3 totals 14 residues. The V and J ends lost 4 bases and 2 bases respectively, with 11 bases between them. Germline lookup yields CDR1 LGHDT and CDR2 YNNKEL (reference sequence). CDR3 nucleotides: TGTGCCAGCAGCCCTGGCGTATCAAACACTGAAGCTTTCTTT. The encoded protein is CASSPGVSNTEAFF.

V and J are TRBV4-1 and TRBJ2-4; D not certain. CDR1 is MGHRA, CDR2 YSYEKL, per germline. This CDR3 has 16 amino acids. With 2 bases removed from V and 0 bases from J, the gap between germline ends came to 11 bases. CDR3 amino acids: CASSQRRNLAKNIQYF. CDR3 coding DNA: TGCGCCAGCAGCCAACGCAGAAACCTAGCCAAAAACATTCAGTACTTC.